This passage covers 10 T cell receptor beta chains from one sample sequenced in a study of OX40 agonist ivuxolimab in advanced cancers. The method was immunoSEQ multiplex PCR; TCRdb's version includes in-frame clones alone and lacks a portion of them. Counted here are about 96,000 clones, roughly 88% occurring once; the ten biggest clones make up 1.5% to 2%. The starting material was CD4+ or CD8+ T cells sorted from blood, obtained in a trial of the OX40 agonist ivuxolimab. These receptors were obtained from an adult with an advanced solid tumor such as melanoma, head and neck, liver or kidney cancer.

The chain is built from TRBV5-4 and TRBJ1-4, with D possibly matching TRBD1 (5 bases). Germline CDR1 SGHNT, CDR2 YYREEE (reference sequence). This CDR3 has 15 amino acids. The V and J ends lost 4 bases and 8 bases respectively, with 18 bases between them. The CDR3 sequence: CASSGGVGSGEKLFF. The CDR3 nucleotides read TGTGCCAGCAGCGGCGGCGTAGGGTCAGGGGAAAAACTGTTTTTT.

The chain uses TRBV11-2 and TRBJ2-1, with unresolved D. V shed 3 bases and J shed 0 bases, with 9 bases lying between them. Germline-derived CDR1 and CDR2 are SGHAT and FQNNGV. CDR3 length equals 15 residues. DNA for the CDR3: TGTGCCAGCAGCTTCCGTGGGGACTCCTACAATGAGCAGTTCTTC. Encoded protein: CASSFRGDSYNEQFF.

The DNA of the CDR3 is TGCGCCAGCAGCCAAGATTCCAACGCCGCGGGAGGGCTTGCAGATACGCAGTATTTT. The encoded protein is CASSQDSNAAGGLADTQYF. The V gene is TRBV4-3, the J gene TRBJ2-3, with 9 bases fitting TRBD2. The CDR3 is 19 residues long. Germline assignment: CDR1 LGHNA and CDR2 YSLEER. J gave up 4 bases and V 0 bases, and 14 bases lay outside the gene matches.

The genes are TRBV30 and TRBJ1-4; tentative D call: TRBD1 (5 bases). Per germline, CDR1 GTSNPN and CDR2 SVGIG (reference sequence). This CDR3 is built from 17 residues. V shed 0 bases and J shed 6 bases, with 20 bases lying between them. CDR3 amino acids: CAWSVLGRDYDHEKLFF. Here the CDR3 DNA reads TGTGCCTGGAGTGTACTCGGCAGGGATTACGACCATGAAAAACTGTTTTTT.

Notes on this clone: Within the sample, other DNA sequences also encode this same CDR3. This chain connects TRBV27 to TRBJ2-5; no definite D call. Germline-derived CDR1 and CDR2 are MNHEY and SMNVEV (reference sequence). The CDR3 length is 12 residues. V lost 0 bases, J lost 4 bases, and 3 bases lay in between. The CDR3 DNA reads TGTGCCAGCAGTTTATCAGGAGAGACCCAGTACTTC. Translated, it gives CASSLSGETQYF.

This clone was detected a few times. V usage is TRBV13 and J usage is TRBJ2-5, with TRBD2 as a possible D gene (5 bases). The V end was cut by 5 bases, the J end by 4 bases, with 17 bases between. The CDR3 is 15 residues long. Germline CDR1 and CDR2: PRHDT and FYEKMQ (reference sequence). DNA for the CDR3: TGTGCCAGCAGCCGGGATTCAATACAAGGAGAGACCCAGTACTTC. Residues: CASSRDSIQGETQYF.

The genes are TRBV5-6 and TRBJ2-7; 8 bases are shared with TRBD2. This CDR3 is 16 amino acids long. V was pared by 3 bases and J by 7 bases, with 15 bases of the junction left unmatched. Germline lookup yields CDR1 SGHDT and CDR2 YYEEEE. The CDR3 protein is CASSSTGGDSLREQYF. Written as DNA, the CDR3 is TGTGCCAGCAGCTCAACGGGGGGGGACTCCCTGAGGGAGCAGTACTTC.

The rearrangement joins TRBV30 to TRBJ1-3; a possible D gene is TRBD1 (5 bases). Germline V lookup: CDR1 GTSNPN, CDR2 SVGIG (reference sequence). CDR3 length: 18 residues. V lost 1 base, J lost 3 bases, and 22 bases lay in between. As DNA, the CDR3 is TGTGCCTGGAGTGGCCCAATGGGGGGGTGGACTGGTGGAAACACCATATATTTT. It yields the protein CAWSGPMGGWTGGNTIYF.

The genes are TRBV30 and TRBJ2-3, with 11 bases matching TRBD2. The V and J ends lost 1 base and 5 bases, in that order; junction bases with no gene match: 5. The CDR3 is 15 amino acids. Looked up from germline, CDR1 is GTSNPN and CDR2 is SVGIG (reference sequence). As DNA, the CDR3 is TGTGCCTGGAGTGCCCTAGCGGGGGGAGGAGATACGCAGTATTTT. Protein: CAWSALAGGGDTQYF.

The chain couples TRBV5-8 to TRBJ2-1, with D hard to call. Germline CDR1 SGHTS, CDR2 YDEGEE. The CDR3 length is 15 residues. The germline V and J ends were trimmed by 0 bases and 1 base, with 8 bases remaining between them. As DNA, the CDR3 is TGTGCCAGCAGCTTGGGGGGTAGGTCCTACAATGAGCAGTTCTTC. This codes for CASSLGGRSYNEQFF.